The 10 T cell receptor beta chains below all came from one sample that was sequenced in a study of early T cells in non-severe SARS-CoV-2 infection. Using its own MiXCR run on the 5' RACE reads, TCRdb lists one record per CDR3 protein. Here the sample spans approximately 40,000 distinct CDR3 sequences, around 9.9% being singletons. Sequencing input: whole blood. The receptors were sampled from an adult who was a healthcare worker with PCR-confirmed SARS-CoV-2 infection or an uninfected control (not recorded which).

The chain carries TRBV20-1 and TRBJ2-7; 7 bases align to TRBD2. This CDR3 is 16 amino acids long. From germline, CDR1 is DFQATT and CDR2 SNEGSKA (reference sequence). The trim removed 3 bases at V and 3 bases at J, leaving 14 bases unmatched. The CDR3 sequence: CSASPMEAGDHYEQYF. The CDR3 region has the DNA TGCAGTGCTAGCCCCATGGAGGCGGGGGACCACTACGAGCAGTACTTC.

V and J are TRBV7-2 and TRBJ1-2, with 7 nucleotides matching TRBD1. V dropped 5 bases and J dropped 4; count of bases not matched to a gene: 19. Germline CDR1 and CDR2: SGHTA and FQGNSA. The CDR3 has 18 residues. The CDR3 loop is CASSGDRRWRQGLYGYTF. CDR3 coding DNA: TGTGCCAGCAGCGGTGACAGGCGATGGCGACAGGGACTCTATGGCTACACCTTC.

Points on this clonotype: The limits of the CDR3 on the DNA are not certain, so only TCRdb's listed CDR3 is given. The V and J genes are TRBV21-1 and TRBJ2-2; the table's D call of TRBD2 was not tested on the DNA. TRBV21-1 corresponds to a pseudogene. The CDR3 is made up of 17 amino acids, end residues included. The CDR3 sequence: CASSKCLAGRTPGSCFF.

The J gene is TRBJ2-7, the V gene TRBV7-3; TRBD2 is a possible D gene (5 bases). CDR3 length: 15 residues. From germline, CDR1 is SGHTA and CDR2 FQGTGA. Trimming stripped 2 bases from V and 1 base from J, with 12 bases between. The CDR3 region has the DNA TGTGCCAGCAGCTTAGCCTTCGGGATGTCCTACGAGCAGTACTTC. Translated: CASSLAFGMSYEQYF.

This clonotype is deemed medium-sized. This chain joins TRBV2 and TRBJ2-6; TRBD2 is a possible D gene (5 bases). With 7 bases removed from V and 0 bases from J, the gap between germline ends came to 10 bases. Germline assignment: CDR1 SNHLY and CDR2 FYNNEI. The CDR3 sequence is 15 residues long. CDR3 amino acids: CASTEEASGANVLTF. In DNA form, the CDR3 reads TGTGCCAGCACCGAGGAGGCCTCTGGGGCCAACGTCCTGACTTTC.

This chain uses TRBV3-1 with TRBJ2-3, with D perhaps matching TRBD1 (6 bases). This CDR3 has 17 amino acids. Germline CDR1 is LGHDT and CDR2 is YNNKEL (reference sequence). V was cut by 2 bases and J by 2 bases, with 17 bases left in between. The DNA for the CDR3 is TGTGCCAGCAGCCAATACTTTACGGGACAATCCACAGATACGCAGTATTTT. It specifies CASSQYFTGQSTDTQYF.

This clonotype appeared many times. CDR3 loop: CASSPGQGRGEQYF. Here the CDR3 DNA reads TGCGCCAGCAGCCCCGGACAGGGGAGGGGCGAGCAGTACTTC. This chain links TRBV4-3 with TRBJ2-7; 9 bases agree with TRBD1. V lost 4 bases, J lost 6 bases, and 7 bases stayed unmatched. The CDR3 length is 14 residues. Germline V gene lookup returns CDR1 LGHNA and CDR2 YSLEER.

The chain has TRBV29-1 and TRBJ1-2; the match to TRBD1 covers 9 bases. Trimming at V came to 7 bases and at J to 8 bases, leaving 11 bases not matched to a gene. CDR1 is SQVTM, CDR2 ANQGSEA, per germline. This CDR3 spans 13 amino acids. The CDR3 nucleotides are TGCAGCGCGAGGACAGGGGATATTGGAGGCTACACCTTC. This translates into CSARTGDIGGYTF. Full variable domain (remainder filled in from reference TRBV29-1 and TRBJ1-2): SAVISQKPSRDICQRGTSLTIQCQVDSQVTMMFWYRQQPGQSLTLIATANQGSEATYESGFVIDKFPISRPNLTFSTLTVSNMSPEDSSIYLCSARTGDIGGYTFGSGTRLTVV.

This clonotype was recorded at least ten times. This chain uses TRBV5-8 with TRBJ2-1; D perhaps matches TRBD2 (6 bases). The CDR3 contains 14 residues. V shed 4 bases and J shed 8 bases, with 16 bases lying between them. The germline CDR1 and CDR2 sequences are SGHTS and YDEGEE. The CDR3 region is CASSEEGPEDEQFF. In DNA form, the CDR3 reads TGTGCCAGCAGCGAGGAGGGGCCGGAGGATGAGCAGTTCTTC.

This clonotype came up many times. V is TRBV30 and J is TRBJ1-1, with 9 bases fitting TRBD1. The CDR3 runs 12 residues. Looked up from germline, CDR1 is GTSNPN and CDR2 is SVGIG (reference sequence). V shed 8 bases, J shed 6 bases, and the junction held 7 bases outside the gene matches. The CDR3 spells CALTGGRSEAFF. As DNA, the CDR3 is TGTGCCCTGACAGGGGGAAGATCTGAAGCTTTCTTT.